This is a list of T cell receptor beta chains from one sample in a study of shared clonotypes between healthy human individuals. The repertoire was sequenced with immunoSEQ multiplex PCR; TCRdb's copy has only in-frame clones and lacks some. The sample contains about 960,000 clones, less than 85% of which appear only once. The sample was memory CD4+ T cells sorted from blood. The receptors originated from a man between 18 and 29 years old in good health. Both conserved end residues are part of each CDR3. D genes are given only for firm matches. Not every row has a clone size; where given, it reads once, few, many or a size class.

TRBJ2-2 | NA | TRBV7-6 | NA | CASSSRNSGELFF | TGTGCCAGCAGCTCGCGAAACTCCGGGGAGCTGTTTTTT
TRBJ2-3 | TRBD1 | TRBV6-6 | NA | CASSWTGGTDTQYF | TGTGCCAGCAGTTGGACAGGGGGAACAGATACGCAGTATTTT
TRBJ2-3 | TRBD1 | TRBV7-6 | NA | CASSLRDRSTDTQYF | TGTGCCAGCAGCCTCCGGGACAGGAGCACAGATACGCAGTATTTT
TRBJ1-6 | NA | TRBV6-1 | NA | CATLQGGNSPLHF | TGTGCCACCCTTCAGGGAGGGAATTCACCCCTCCACTTT
TRBJ1-6 | NA | TRBV30 | NA | CAWSVGRGTNNSPLHF | TGTGCCTGGAGTGTAGGTCGGGGGACCAATAATTCACCCCTCCACTTT
TRBJ2-7 | TRBD2 | TRBV2 | once | CASTTSGGGYEQYF | TGTGCCAGCACCACTAGCGGGGGGGGCTACGAGCAGTACTTC
TRBJ1-1 | NA | TRBV5-6 | few | CASSSLWGHTEAFF | TGTGCCAGCAGCTCGTTGTGGGGGCACACTGAAGCTTTCTTT
TRBJ2-2 | NA | TRBV10-3 | NA | CAISGNTGELFF | TGTGCCATCAGTGGGAACACCGGGGAGCTGTTTTTT
TRBJ1-2 | NA | TRBV4-2 | NA | CASSLGPDYGYTF | TGTGCCAGCAGCCTCGGACCAGACTATGGCTACACCTTC
TRBJ2-7 | TRBD1 | TRBV6-1 | few | CASAPRTGGTYEQYF | TGTGCCAGCGCGCCCCGGACAGGGGGAACCTACGAGCAGTACTTC
TRBJ2-3 | NA | TRBV7-2 | NA | CASSHRTASLTDTQYF | TGTGCCAGCAGCCACAGGACTGCGAGTCTAACAGATACGCAGTATTTT
TRBJ2-2 | NA | TRBV7-2 | NA | CASSRIGDTGELFF | TGTGCCAGCAGCCGTATCGGGGACACCGGGGAGCTGTTTTTT
TRBJ1-4 | TRBD1 | TRBV5-6 | NA | CASRGQGENEKLFF | TGTGCCAGCAGGGGACAGGGGGAAAATGAAAAACTGTTTTTT
TRBJ1-5 | NA | TRBV30 | few | CAWSVRSVNQPQHF | TGTGCCTGGAGTGTACGGTCAGTCAATCAGCCCCAGCATTTT
TRBJ2-6 | NA | TRBV7-9 | NA | CASSPGLYSGANVLTF | TGTGCCAGCAGCCCCGGACTTTACTCTGGGGCCAACGTCCTGACTTTC
TRBJ1-5 | NA | TRBV19 | many | CASSMYSQPQHF | TGTGCCAGTAGTATGTATTCCCAGCCCCAGCATTTT
TRBJ2-1 | TRBD2 | TRBV6-6 | NA | CASSLGLAEGNEQFF | TGTGCCAGCAGCCTAGGACTAGCGGAAGGAAATGAGCAGTTCTTC
TRBJ2-7 | NA | TRBV19 | NA | CASARASFYEQYF | TGTGCCAGTGCCCGGGCTTCCTTCTACGAGCAGTACTTC
TRBJ1-5 | NA | TRBV18 | NA | CASSPGLNQPQHF | TGTGCCAGCTCACCCGGACTCAATCAGCCCCAGCATTTT
TRBJ1-2 | NA | TRBV5-6 | once | CASSLGTNYGYTF | TGTGCCAGCAGCTTAGGGACTAACTATGGCTACACCTTC
TRBJ2-7 | NA | TRBV11-2 | NA | CASSLDSTYEQYF | TGTGCCAGCAGCTTAGACAGTACCTACGAGCAGTACTTC
TRBJ1-3 | NA | TRBV30 | once | CAWSIHSGNTIYF | TGTGCCTGGAGTATCCATTCTGGAAACACCATATATTTT
TRBJ1-1 | TRBD1 | TRBV2 | NA | CASSPQGRNTEAFF | TGTGCCAGCAGTCCACAGGGGCGGAACACTGAAGCTTTCTTT
TRBJ1-1 | NA | TRBV19 | many | CASRRDGANTEAFF | TGTGCCAGTAGAAGGGACGGGGCGAACACTGAAGCTTTCTTT
TRBJ2-7 | TRBD2 | TRBV30 | NA | CACKSSGRYEQYF | TGTGCCTGCAAATCTAGCGGGAGGTACGAGCAGTACTTC
TRBJ2-1 | NA | TRBV30 | NA | CAWSQGNNEQFF | TGTGCCTGGAGTCAGGGTAACAATGAGCAGTTCTTC
TRBJ2-2 | NA | TRBV7-8 | NA | CASSLAFRGRNTGELFF | TGTGCCAGCAGCTTAGCGTTCAGGGGCCGCAACACCGGGGAGCTGTTTTTT
TRBJ2-7 | NA | TRBV7-8 | NA | CASSLGTVNYEQYF | TGTGCCAGCAGCTTAGGGACAGTAAACTACGAGCAGTACTTC
TRBJ1-1 | NA | TRBV10-3 | NA | CAITQGRDTEAFF | TGTGCCATCACTCAAGGGCGGGACACTGAAGCTTTCTTT
TRBJ2-1 | NA | TRBV21-1 | NA | CASSKASSGNSGKYNEQFF | TGTGCCAGCAGCAAAGCTTCATCGGGAAATAGCGGGAAGTACAATGAGCAGTTCTTC
TRBJ2-7 | NA | TRBV25-1 | few | CASRGRGYEQYF | TGTGCCAGCCGAGGCAGGGGCTACGAGCAGTACTTC
TRBJ1-3 | NA | TRBV9 | NA | CASSVALSGNTIYF | TGTGCCAGCAGCGTAGCCCTCTCTGGAAACACCATATATTTT
TRBJ2-7 | TRBD2 | TRBV6-4 | NA | CASSDPGSGRAYEQYF | TGTGCCAGCAGTGACCCAGGAAGCGGGAGGGCCTACGAGCAGTACTTC
TRBJ1-2 | NA | TRBV7-3 | NA | CASSSVGYTF | TGTGCCAGCAGCTCCGTCGGCTACACCTTC
TRBJ2-2 | NA | TRBV19 | many | CASGGRVDTGELFF | TGTGCCAGTGGAGGCAGGGTCGACACCGGGGAGCTGTTTTTT
TRBJ2-3 | TRBD2 | TRBV5-8 | NA | CASSTRRAGGTDTQYF | TGTGCCAGCAGCACACGGCGAGCGGGGGGCACAGATACGCAGTATTTT
TRBJ1-2 | TRBD1 | TRBV9 | NA | CASSARQGATGGYTF | TGTGCCAGCAGCGCGCGACAGGGGGCAACTGGTGGCTACACCTTC
TRBJ1-5 | NA | TRBV19 | NA | CASRGTGDPGPQHF | TGTGCCAGTAGGGGAACAGGTGACCCAGGGCCCCAGCATTTT
TRBJ1-4 | NA | TRBV19 | NA | CASSPRFEKLFF | TGTGCCAGTAGTCCAAGGTTTGAAAAACTGTTTTTT
TRBJ2-7 | NA | TRBV6-6 | NA | CASSPPGAGAYEQYF | TGTGCCAGCAGTCCTCCAGGGGCTGGGGCCTACGAGCAGTACTTC
TRBJ1-3 | NA | TRBV5-1 | NA | CASSAGTYPGTIYF | TGCGCCAGCAGCGCCGGGACATATCCAGGCACCATATATTTT
TRBJ2-7 | NA | TRBV19 | NA | CASRGANTYEQYF | TGTGCCAGTAGAGGGGCAAATACCTACGAGCAGTACTTC
TRBJ1-4 | NA | TRBV15 | NA | CATSRALPTNEKLFF | TGTGCCACCAGCAGAGCGCTACCAACTAATGAAAAACTGTTTTTT
TRBJ2-3 | NA | TRBV30 | few | CAWSGGGAGTDTQYF | TGTGCCTGGAGTGGAGGTGGCGCTGGCACAGATACGCAGTATTTT
TRBJ1-5 | NA | TRBV10-3 | once | CAISESVSLRYSNQPQHF | TGTGCCATCAGTGAGTCAGTCAGCCTAAGGTATAGCAATCAGCCCCAGCATTTT
TRBJ1-3 | TRBD1 | TRBV5-1 | NA | CASSALTGVGNTIYF | TGCGCCAGCAGCGCCCTGACAGGGGTCGGAAACACCATATATTTT
TRBJ2-1 | NA | TRBV5-1 | NA | CASSLGQLTNEQFF | TGCGCCAGCAGCTTGGGCCAACTCACCAATGAGCAGTTCTTC
TRBJ2-3 | NA | TRBV30 | NA | CAWSDTAFTDTQYF | TGTGCCTGGAGTGATACTGCGTTCACAGATACGCAGTATTTT
TRBJ1-2 | NA | TRBV4-1 | NA | CASSQVGRSYGYTF | TGCGCCAGCAGCCAAGTTGGACGCTCCTATGGCTACACCTTC
TRBJ1-1 | NA | TRBV5-4 | NA | CASSPPPRGENTEAFF | TGTGCCAGCAGCCCTCCCCCTCGGGGTGAGAACACTGAAGCTTTCTTT
TRBJ2-5 | NA | TRBV10-3 | many | CAISRGTQETQYF | TGTGCCATCAGTCGGGGGACCCAAGAGACCCAGTACTTC
TRBJ1-4 | NA | TRBV5-1 | few | CASSVLLGSEGEKLFF | TGCGCCAGCAGCGTCCTCCTCGGGTCCGAGGGTGAAAAACTGTTTTTT
TRBJ1-1 | TRBD1 | TRBV6-1 | NA | CASSATGTGGTEAFF | TGTGCCAGCAGTGCTACGGGGACAGGGGGCACTGAAGCTTTCTTT
TRBJ2-7 | TRBD2 | TRBV4-1 | NA | CASSQRLAGEIYEQYF | TGCGCCAGCAGCCAGAGACTAGCGGGAGAAATCTACGAGCAGTACTTC
TRBJ2-7 | TRBD2 | TRBV18 | NA | CASSPLAGSAYEQYF | TGTGCCAGCTCACCGTTAGCGGGAAGTGCCTACGAGCAGTACTTC
TRBJ2-1 | TRBD2 | TRBV25-1 | NA | CASSDPGRGEQFF | TGTGCCAGCAGTGACCCCGGGAGGGGGGAGCAGTTCTTC
TRBJ2-1 | NA | TRBV5-1 | NA | CASSSAFGYNEQFF | TGCGCCAGCAGTTCTGCCTTTGGCTACAATGAGCAGTTCTTC